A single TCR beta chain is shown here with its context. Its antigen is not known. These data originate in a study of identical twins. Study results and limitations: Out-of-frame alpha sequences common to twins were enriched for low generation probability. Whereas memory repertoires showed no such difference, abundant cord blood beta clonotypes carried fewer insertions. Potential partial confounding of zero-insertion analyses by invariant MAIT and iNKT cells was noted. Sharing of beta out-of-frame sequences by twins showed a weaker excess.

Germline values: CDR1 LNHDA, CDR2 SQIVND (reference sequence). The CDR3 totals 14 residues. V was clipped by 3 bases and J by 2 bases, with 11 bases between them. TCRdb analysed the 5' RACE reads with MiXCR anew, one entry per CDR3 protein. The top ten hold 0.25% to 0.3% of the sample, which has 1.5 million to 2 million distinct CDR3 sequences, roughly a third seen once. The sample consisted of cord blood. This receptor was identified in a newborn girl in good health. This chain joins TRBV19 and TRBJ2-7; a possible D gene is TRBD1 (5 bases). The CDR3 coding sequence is TGTGCCAGTAGTATCTCGGCAGGGCCCTACGAGCAGTACTTC. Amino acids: CASSISAGPYEQYF. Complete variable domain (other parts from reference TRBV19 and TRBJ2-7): DGGITQSPKYLFRKEGQNVTLSCEQNLNHDAMYWYRQDPGQGLRLIYYSQIVNDFQKGDIAEGYSVSREKKESFPLTVTSAQKNPTAFYLCASSISAGPYEQYFGPGTRLTVT.